The 8 T cell receptor beta chains below all came from one sample that was sequenced in a study of Tregs in tolerant kidney transplant recipients. The repertoire was sequenced with immunoSEQ multiplex PCR; TCRdb's copy has only in-frame clones and lacks some. Here the sample spans 50,000 to 65,000 clones, 87% being singletons. The nonmyeloablative bone marrow transplants came from related graft donors, with transient mixed chimerism. Sequenced here: CD4+ T cells from blood (PBMCs), sampled 6 months after the transplant. The receptors come from a human patient who received a combined kidney and bone marrow transplant. Part of the T cell pool may stem from the graft donor.

The V gene is TRBV5-8, the J gene TRBJ2-1; a possible D gene is TRBD1 (6 bases). This CDR3 contains 15 residues. V lost 5 bases and J 0 bases, leaving 12 bases between the germline ends. CDR1 SGHTS and CDR2 YDEGEE come from the germline V gene. The CDR3 is CASSPRGFSYNEQFF. CDR3 nucleotides: TGTGCCAGCAGTCCTAGGGGGTTCTCCTACAATGAGCAGTTCTTC.

This rearrangement joins TRBV30 to TRBJ2-7; 7 nucleotides agree with TRBD1. The CDR3 runs to 14 residues. CDR1 and CDR2 from the germline V gene are GTSNPN and SVGIG (reference sequence). Trimming took 2 bases from V and 2 from J; bases not matched to a gene: 6. This CDR3 reads CAWSFGTVTYEQYF. The CDR3 DNA is TGTGCCTGGAGTTTCGGGACAGTTACCTACGAGCAGTACTTC.

This chain connects TRBV29-1 to TRBJ2-3, with D possibly TRBD1 on 6 matching bases. V was cut by 5 bases and J by 2 bases, with 14 bases left in between. Germline V gene sequence: CDR1 SQVTM, CDR2 ANQGSEA. There are 14 residues in the CDR3. The CDR3 coding sequence is TGCAGCGTTTGCAGGGGCGGCCTCACAGATACGCAGTATTTT. This sequence encodes CSVCRGGLTDTQYF.

V and J are TRBV7-9 and TRBJ2-7; 8 nucleotides align to TRBD1. Trimming took 4 bases from V and 4 from J; bases not matched to a gene: 9. This CDR3 is 15 amino acids long. The germline V gene has CDR1 SEHNR and CDR2 FQNEAQ (reference sequence). The CDR3 sequence: CASSSRQGLLYEQYF. The DNA of the CDR3 is TGTGCCAGCAGCTCAAGACAGGGGTTGCTGTACGAGCAGTACTTC.

The genes are TRBV7-2 and TRBJ1-2; 7 bases map to TRBD1. This CDR3 contains 16 residues. With 0 bases clipped from V and 5 bases from J, the junction kept 9 bases outside the gene matches. CDR1 is SGHTA and CDR2 is FQGNSA in the germline V gene. CDR3 loop: CASSLANDRAFYGYTF. The CDR3 DNA sequence: TGTGCCAGCAGCTTAGCCAATGACAGGGCCTTTTATGGCTACACCTTC.

DNA for the CDR3: TGTGCCAGCAGCGGACCGGGACAGGGACCCTACGAGCAGTACTTC. Encoded protein: CASSGPGQGPYEQYF. The rearrangement uses TRBV9 and TRBJ2-7; TRBD1 matches at 9 bases. The CDR3 has 15 residues. The germline V gene has CDR1 SGDLS and CDR2 YYNGEE. V lost 3 bases to trimming and J lost 2 bases; unmatched junction nucleotides: 6.

The CDR3 loop is CASSLLTGFEETQYF. The CDR3 DNA is TGTGCCAGCAGCTTATTAACAGGGTTCGAGGAGACCCAGTACTTC. The V gene is TRBV7-9, the J gene TRBJ2-5; the D gene is possibly TRBD1 (6 bases). V lost 2 bases, J lost 5 bases, and 15 bases lay in between. The CDR3 covers 15 residues. Germline loops: CDR1 SEHNR, CDR2 FQNEAQ (reference sequence).

This chain connects TRBV7-8 to TRBJ2-5, with D perhaps matching TRBD1 (6 bases). Trimming left V 5 bases short and J 5 bases short, with 15 bases between. Germline lookup yields CDR1 SGHVS and CDR2 FQNEAQ. CDR3 length: 14 residues. As DNA, the CDR3 is TGTGCCAGCAGCGTTAGGGGTGGGGGCGAGACCCAGTACTTC. This gives the protein CASSVRGGGETQYF.